These 14 T cell receptor beta chains share one sample of origin, sequenced in a study of T cell repertoires and leukemia-associated antigens. Their recognized antigens are unknown. Using its own MiXCR run on the 5' RACE reads, TCRdb lists one record per CDR3 protein. This sample has almost 10,000 distinct CDR3 sequences, with 40% to 45% found just once. The sequenced sample was CD3+ T cells sorted from blood and cultured. The receptors come from a female donor in good health.

This rearrangement joins TRBV25-1 to TRBJ2-7, with D possibly being TRBD1 (5 bases). The ends were cut back, 6 bases at V and 5 bases at J, with 11 bases in the middle. Looked up from germline, CDR1 is MGHDK and CDR2 is SYGVNS. The CDR3 spans 12 residues. The CDR3 region is CASSTGYDEQYF. The CDR3 bases are TGTGCCAGCAGCACAGGTTACGACGAGCAGTACTTC.

This clonotype was detected only a few times. The V gene is TRBV20-1, the J gene TRBJ2-5, with 10 bases fitting TRBD2. CDR1 and CDR2 (germline): DFQATT, SNEGSKA (reference sequence). Losses at the gene ends were 1 base for V and 4 bases for J; bases not matched to a gene: 15. The CDR3 totals 18 residues. CDR3 region: CSARVVELAGPGRETQYF. CDR3 DNA sequence: TGCAGTGCTAGAGTCGTGGAACTAGCGGGACCCGGTCGAGAGACCCAGTACTTC.

This clonotype has only a few counts. The rearrangement uses TRBV4-1 and TRBJ1-2; TRBD1 agrees at 9 bases. Germline-derived CDR1 and CDR2 are MGHRA and YSYEKL. CDR3 size: 15 residues. With V trimmed by 5 bases and J by 4 bases, 8 bases remained unmatched. As DNA, the CDR3 is TGCGCCAGCAGCACCCGTACAGGGGGCGTCTATGGCTACACCTTC. It translates to CASSTRTGGVYGYTF.

The chain carries TRBV29-1 and TRBJ2-3; TRBD2 might be the D (6 bases). The germline V gene has CDR1 SQVTM and CDR2 ANQGSEA. The CDR3 extends over 15 amino acids. The V and J ends lost 6 bases and 3 bases respectively, with 19 bases between them. The CDR3 spells CSVPSYRGSTDTQYF. The CDR3 DNA follows: TGCAGCGTCCCCTCGTACCGGGGGTCGACAGATACGCAGTATTTT.

The chain links TRBV12-3 or TRBV12-4 to TRBJ2-7; TRBD1 aligns across 7 bases. This CDR3 region has 12 residues. With V trimmed by 8 bases and J by 3 bases, 4 bases remained unmatched. The CDR3 bases are TGTGCCAGCGCTCCAGGGGGCTACGAGCAGTACTTC. Its translation: CASAPGGYEQYF.

About this clonotype: A read error is possible here, since a much larger clone lies one base away. The chain recombines TRBV5-4 with TRBJ2-5, with a tentative D call TRBD2 (5 bases). Germline-derived CDR1 and CDR2 are SGHNT and YYREEE (reference sequence). The CDR3 runs to 14 residues. The CDR3 protein is CASGLAGSGETQYF. Here the CDR3 DNA reads TGTGCCAGCGGCTTGGCGGGTTCTGGGGAGACCCAGTACTTC.

This clonotype was seen repeatedly, ten times or more. V usage is TRBV5-1 and J usage is TRBJ1-5; D ambiguous. Germline CDR1 is SGHRS and CDR2 is YFSETQ. The CDR3 runs 15 residues. V was shortened by 0 bases and J by 1 base, with 8 bases between the two germline ends. The CDR3 bases are TGCGCCAGCAGCTTGGGGAGTAACAGCAATCAGCCCCAGCATTTT. Amino acids: CASSLGSNSNQPQHF.

This clonotype was counted many times. The chain carries TRBV7-9 and TRBJ2-3; D call uncertain. Germline lookup yields CDR1 SEHNR and CDR2 FQNEAQ (reference sequence). The ends were cut back, 3 bases at V and 2 bases at J, with 12 bases in the middle. The CDR3 consists of 15 residues. The chain's CDR3 is CASSFGRPSTDTQYF. CDR3 nucleotide sequence: TGTGCCAGCAGCTTTGGGCGGCCGTCCACAGATACGCAGTATTTT.

This clonotype was seen a handful of times. The rearrangement links TRBV7-2 to TRBJ2-1; D may be TRBD1 (5 bases). Germline V lookup: CDR1 SGHTA, CDR2 FQGNSA. CDR3 length: 13 residues. V dropped 10 bases and J dropped 3 bases, with 13 bases sitting between them. CDR3 sequence (DNA): TGTGCCACTCGGACAACAGGCTACAATGAGCAGTTCTTC. Translating it yields CATRTTGYNEQFF.

J is TRBJ2-3 and V is TRBV28, with 8 positions matching TRBD2. The length of the CDR3 is 16 residues. V was pared by 3 bases and J by 5 bases, with 10 bases of the junction left unmatched. Germline CDR1 is MDHEN and CDR2 is SYDVKM. The CDR3 sequence is CASSFRSGRSVDTQYF. CDR3 DNA sequence: TGTGCCAGCAGTTTTCGGAGCGGGAGATCGGTAGATACGCAGTATTTT.

In its sample, this clonotype ranks as medium-sized (0.01 to 0.1%). The chain employs TRBV7-2 and TRBJ2-1; D gene unclear. CDR1 is SGHTA, CDR2 FQGNSA, per germline. The CDR3 length is 12 residues. V was pared by 1 base and J by 7 bases, with 5 bases between. The CDR3 loop is CASSLVLNEQFF. DNA for the CDR3: TGTGCCAGCAGCTTAGTGTTGAATGAGCAGTTCTTC. Full variable domain (outside the CDR3, taken from reference TRBV7-2 and TRBJ2-1): GAGVSQSPSNKVTEKGKDVELRCDPISGHTALYWYRQSLGQGLEFLIYFQGNSAPDKSGLPSDRFSAERTGGSVSTLTIQRTQQEDSAVYLCASSLVLNEQFFGPGTRLTVL.

In this sample, this clonotype is medium-sized. This chain connects TRBV12-3 or TRBV12-4 to TRBJ2-7, with 7 bases identical to TRBD2. V gave up 6 bases and J gave up 7 bases; unmatched junction bases: 6. CDR3 length: 12 residues. CDR3 sequence: CASSQTGGEQYF. As DNA, the CDR3 is TGTGCCAGCAGCCAGACGGGGGGTGAGCAGTACTTC.

The V gene is TRBV20-1, the J gene TRBJ2-3; 8 nucleotides line up with TRBD2. Germline assignment: CDR1 DFQATT and CDR2 SNEGSKA (reference sequence). Losses at the gene ends were 6 bases for V and 3 bases for J; bases not matched to a gene: 11. This CDR3 is built from 15 residues. The CDR3 sequence is CSAVGLEGRTDTQYF. The DNA of the CDR3 is TGCAGTGCCGTGGGACTAGAGGGGCGTACAGATACGCAGTATTTT.

This clonotype is a singleton in its sample. This sequence joins TRBV7-9 and TRBJ2-7; TRBD2 matches at 13 bases. Germline V CDR1 and CDR2: SEHNR, FQNEAQ (reference sequence). This CDR3 region has 16 residues. Trimming cost V 3 bases and J 2 bases; bases outside gene matches: 4. CDR3 nucleotides: TGTGCCAGCAGCTTCGGGACTAGCGGGAACACCTACGAGCAGTACTTC. Translated, it gives CASSFGTSGNTYEQYF.